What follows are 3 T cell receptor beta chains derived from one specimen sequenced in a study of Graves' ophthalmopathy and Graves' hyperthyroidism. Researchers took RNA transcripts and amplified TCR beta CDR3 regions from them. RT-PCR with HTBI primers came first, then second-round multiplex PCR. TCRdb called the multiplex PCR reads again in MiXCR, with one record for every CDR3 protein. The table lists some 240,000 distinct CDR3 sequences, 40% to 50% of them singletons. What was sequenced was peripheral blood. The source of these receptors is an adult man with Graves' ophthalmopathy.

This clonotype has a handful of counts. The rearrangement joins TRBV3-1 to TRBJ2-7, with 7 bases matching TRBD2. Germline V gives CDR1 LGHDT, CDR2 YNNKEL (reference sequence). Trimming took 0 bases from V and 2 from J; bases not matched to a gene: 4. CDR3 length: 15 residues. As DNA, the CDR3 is TGTGCCAGCAGCCAAGATCCCAGCGGGGCCTACGAGCAGTACTTC. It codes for CASSQDPSGAYEQYF.

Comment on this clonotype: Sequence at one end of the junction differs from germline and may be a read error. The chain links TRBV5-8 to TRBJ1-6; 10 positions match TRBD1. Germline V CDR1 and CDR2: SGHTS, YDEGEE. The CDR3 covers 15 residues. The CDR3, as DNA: TGTGCCAGCAGCTCGGGACAGGGGCGAAATTCACCCCTCTACTTT. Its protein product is CASSSGQGRNSPLYF.

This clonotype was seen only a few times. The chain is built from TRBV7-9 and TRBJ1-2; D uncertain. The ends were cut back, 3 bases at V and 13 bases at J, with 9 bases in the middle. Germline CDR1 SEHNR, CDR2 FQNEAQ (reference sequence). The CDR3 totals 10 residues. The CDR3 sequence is CASSFTDATF. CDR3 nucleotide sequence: TGTGCCAGCAGCTTTACAGATGCCACCTTC.